This T cell receptor (beta chain) was found in a study of cytomegalovirus exposure and HLA in healthy donors. Remarks on this clone: The antigen remains unidentified.

Study-wide findings and caveats: The classifier, whose performance was assessed in both the original and validation cohorts, reportedly diagnosed cytomegalovirus status with high specificity and sensitivity. In the 95 to 150 validation repertoires, a later analysis found that first-cohort TCR clusters tended to co-occur.

Repertoires were generated with immunoSEQ multiplex PCR, while TCRdb's copy carries only in-frame clones and drops some. The sample lists approximately 190,000 clones, around 80% occurring once. This sequence was found in a woman in her twenties or thirties in good health and CMV-seropositive. The sequenced sample was PBMCs.

CDR3 in amino acids: CASSQSSRGQAFF. The CDR3 nucleotides read TGCGCCAGCAGTCAATCGAGCAGGGGGCAAGCTTTCTTT. This rearrangement joins TRBV23-1 to TRBJ1-1; TRBD1 matches at 8 bases. TRBV23-1 is known as an ORF, though its function is uncertain. This CDR3 region has 13 residues. The V and J ends lost 0 bases and 9 bases, in that order; junction bases with no gene match: 3.